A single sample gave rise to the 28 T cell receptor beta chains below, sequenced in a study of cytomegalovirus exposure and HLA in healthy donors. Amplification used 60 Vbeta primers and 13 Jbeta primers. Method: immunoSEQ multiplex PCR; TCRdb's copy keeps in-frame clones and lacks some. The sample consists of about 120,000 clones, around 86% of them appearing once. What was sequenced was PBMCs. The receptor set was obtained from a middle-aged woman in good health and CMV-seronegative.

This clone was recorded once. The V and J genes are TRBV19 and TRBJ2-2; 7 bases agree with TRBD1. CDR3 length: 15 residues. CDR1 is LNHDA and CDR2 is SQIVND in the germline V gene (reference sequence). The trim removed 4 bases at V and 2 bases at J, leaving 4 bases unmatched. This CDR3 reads CASSKGQINTGELFF. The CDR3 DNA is TGTGCCAGTAGTAAGGGACAGATCAACACCGGGGAGCTGTTTTTT. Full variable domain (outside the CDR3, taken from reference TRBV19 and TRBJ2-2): DGGITQSPKYLFRKEGQNVTLSCEQNLNHDAMYWYRQDPGQGLRLIYYSQIVNDFQKGDIAEGYSVSREKKESFPLTVTSAQKNPTAFYLCASSKGQINTGELFFGEGSRLTVL.

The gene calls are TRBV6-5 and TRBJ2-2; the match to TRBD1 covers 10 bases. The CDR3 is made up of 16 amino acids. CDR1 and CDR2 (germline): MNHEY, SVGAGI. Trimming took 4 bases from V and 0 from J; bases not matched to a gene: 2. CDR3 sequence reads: CASSLGQGANTGELFF. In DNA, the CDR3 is TGTGCCAGCAGTTTAGGACAGGGGGCGAACACCGGGGAGCTGTTTTTT.

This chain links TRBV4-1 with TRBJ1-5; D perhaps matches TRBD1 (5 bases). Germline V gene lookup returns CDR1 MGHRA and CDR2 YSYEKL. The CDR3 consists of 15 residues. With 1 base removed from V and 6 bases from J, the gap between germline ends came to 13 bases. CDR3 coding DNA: TGCGCCAGCAGCCAAGGACAGTGGGGTGCTCAGCCCCAGCATTTT. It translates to CASSQGQWGAQPQHF.

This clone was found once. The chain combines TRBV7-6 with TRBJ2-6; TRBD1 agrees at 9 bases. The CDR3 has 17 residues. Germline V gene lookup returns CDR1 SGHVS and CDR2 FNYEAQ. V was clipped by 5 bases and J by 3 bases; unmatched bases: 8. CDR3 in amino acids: CASSPEDRGFGANVLTF. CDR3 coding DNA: TGTGCCAGCAGCCCTGAGGACAGGGGCTTTGGGGCCAACGTCCTGACTTTC.

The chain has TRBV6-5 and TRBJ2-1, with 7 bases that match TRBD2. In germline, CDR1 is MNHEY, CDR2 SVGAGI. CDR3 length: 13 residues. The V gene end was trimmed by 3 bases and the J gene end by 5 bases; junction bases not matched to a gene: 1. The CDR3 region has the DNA TGTGCCAGCAGTTATACTAGCGACAATGAGCAGTTCTTC. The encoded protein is CASSYTSDNEQFF.

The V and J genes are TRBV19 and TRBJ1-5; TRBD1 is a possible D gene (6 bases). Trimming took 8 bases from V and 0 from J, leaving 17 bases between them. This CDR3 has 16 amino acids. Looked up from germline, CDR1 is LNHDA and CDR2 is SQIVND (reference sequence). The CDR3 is CASHPGGQYSNQPQHF. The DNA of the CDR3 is TGTGCCAGTCACCCAGGAGGACAGTATAGCAATCAGCCCCAGCATTTT.

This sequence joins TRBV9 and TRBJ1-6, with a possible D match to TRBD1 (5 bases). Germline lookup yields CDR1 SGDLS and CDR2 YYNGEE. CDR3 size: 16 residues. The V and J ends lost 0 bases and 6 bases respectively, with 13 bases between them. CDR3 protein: CASSVGRATGNSPLHF. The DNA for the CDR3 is TGTGCCAGCAGCGTAGGCAGGGCCACGGGTAATTCACCCCTCCACTTT. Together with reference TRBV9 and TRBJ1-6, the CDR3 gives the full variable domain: DSGVTQTPKHLITATGQRVTLRCSPRSGDLSVYWYQQSLDQGLQFLIQYYNGEERAKGNILERFSAQQFPDLHSELNLSSLELGDSALYFCASSVGRATGNSPLHFGNGTRLTVT.

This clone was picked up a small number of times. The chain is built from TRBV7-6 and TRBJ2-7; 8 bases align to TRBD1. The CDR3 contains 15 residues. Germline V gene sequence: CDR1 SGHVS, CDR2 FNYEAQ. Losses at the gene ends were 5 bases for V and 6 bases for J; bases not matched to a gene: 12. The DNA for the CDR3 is TGTGCCAGCAGCGTCCGGGACAGGCGGGGTCGCGAGCAGTACTTC. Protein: CASSVRDRRGREQYF. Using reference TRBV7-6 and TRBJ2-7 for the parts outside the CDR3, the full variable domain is GAGVSQSPRYKVTKRGQDVALRCDPISGHVSLYWYRQALGQGPEFLTYFNYEAQQDKSGLPNDRFSAERPEGSISTLTIQRTEQRDSAMYRCASSVRDRRGREQYFGPGTRLTVT.

CDR3: CASGQGEETQYF. The DNA for the CDR3 is TGTGCCAGCGGACAGGGGGAGGAGACCCAGTACTTC. The chain is built from TRBV6-6 and TRBJ2-5; 10 bases fit TRBD1. The length of the CDR3 is 12 residues. Germline assignment: CDR1 MNHNY and CDR2 SVGAGI (reference sequence). With V trimmed by 8 bases and J by 5 bases, 2 bases remained unmatched.

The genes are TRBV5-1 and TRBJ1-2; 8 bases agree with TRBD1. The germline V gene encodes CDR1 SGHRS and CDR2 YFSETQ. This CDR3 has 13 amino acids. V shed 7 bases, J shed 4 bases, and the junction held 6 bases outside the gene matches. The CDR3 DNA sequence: TGCGCCAGCGGGACAGGTGACTTCTATGGCTACACCTTC. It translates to CASGTGDFYGYTF. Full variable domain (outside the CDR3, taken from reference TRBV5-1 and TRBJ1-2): KAGVTQTPRYLIKTRGQQVTLSCSPISGHRSVSWYQQTPGQGLQFLFEYFSETQRNKGNFPGRFSGRQFSNSRSEMNVSTLELGDSALYLCASGTGDFYGYTFGSGTRLTVV.

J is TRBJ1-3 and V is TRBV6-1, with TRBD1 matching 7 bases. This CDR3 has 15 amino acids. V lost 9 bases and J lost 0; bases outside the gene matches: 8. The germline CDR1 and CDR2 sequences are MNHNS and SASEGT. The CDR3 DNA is TGTGCCAGTAGCGTAACAGGGGTCTCTGGAAACACCATATATTTT. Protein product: CASSVTGVSGNTIYF.

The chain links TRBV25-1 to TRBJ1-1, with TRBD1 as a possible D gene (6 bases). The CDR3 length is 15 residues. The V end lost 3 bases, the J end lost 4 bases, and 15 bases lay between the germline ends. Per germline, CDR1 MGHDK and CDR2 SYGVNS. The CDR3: CASSDSDGGRTEAFF. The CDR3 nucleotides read TGTGCCAGCAGTGACTCAGACGGGGGGCGCACTGAAGCTTTCTTT.

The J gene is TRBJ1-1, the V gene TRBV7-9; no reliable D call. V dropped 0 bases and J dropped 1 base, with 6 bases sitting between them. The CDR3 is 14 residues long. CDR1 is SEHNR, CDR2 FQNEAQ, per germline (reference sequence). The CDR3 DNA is TGTGCCAGCAGCTTAGCTTCGGGGAACACTGAAGCTTTCTTT. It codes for CASSLASGNTEAFF.

CDR3 DNA sequence: TGTGCCAGCAGGAAGGGACTAGCGGGGGAGACCCAGTACTTC. Translation gives CASRKGLAGETQYF. This chain connects TRBV2 to TRBJ2-5; 13 bases are shared with TRBD2. The CDR3 is 14 residues long. V trimming: 6 bases; J trimming: 5 bases; junction bases outside the gene matches: 3. Germline V gene sequence: CDR1 SNHLY, CDR2 FYNNEI. The full variable domain, rest sourced from reference TRBV2 and TRBJ2-5, is EPEVTQTPSHQVTQMGQEVILRCVPISNHLYFYWYRQILGQKVEFLVSFYNNEISEKSEIFDDQFSVERPDGSNFTLKIRSTKLEDSAMYFCASRKGLAGETQYFGPGTRLLVL.

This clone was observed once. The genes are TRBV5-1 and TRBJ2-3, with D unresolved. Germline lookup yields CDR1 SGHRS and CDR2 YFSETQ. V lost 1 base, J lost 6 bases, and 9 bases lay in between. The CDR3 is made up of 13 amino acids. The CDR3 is CASSLPNVDTQYF. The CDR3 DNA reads TGCGCCAGCAGCTTGCCCAATGTGGATACGCAGTATTTT.

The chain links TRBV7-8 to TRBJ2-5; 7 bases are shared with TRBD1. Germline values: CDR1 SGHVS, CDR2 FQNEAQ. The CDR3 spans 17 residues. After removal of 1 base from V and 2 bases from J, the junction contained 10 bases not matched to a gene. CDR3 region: CASSLGGAGTEQETQYF. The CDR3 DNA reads TGTGCCAGCAGCTTAGGGGGAGCCGGGACAGAACAAGAGACCCAGTACTTC.

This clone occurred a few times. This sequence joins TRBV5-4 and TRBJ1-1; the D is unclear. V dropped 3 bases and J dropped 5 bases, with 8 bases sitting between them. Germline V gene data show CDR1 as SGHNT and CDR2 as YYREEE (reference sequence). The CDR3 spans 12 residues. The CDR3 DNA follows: TGTGCCAGCAGCTCGAGTAGTACTGAAGCTTTCTTT. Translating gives CASSSSSTEAFF.

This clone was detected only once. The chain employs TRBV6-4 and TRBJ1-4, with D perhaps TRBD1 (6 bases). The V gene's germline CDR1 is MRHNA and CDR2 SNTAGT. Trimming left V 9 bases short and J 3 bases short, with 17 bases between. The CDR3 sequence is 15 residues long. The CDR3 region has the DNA TGTGCCAGTCTTAACGCGGGGGCGGCTAATGAAAAACTGTTTTTT. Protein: CASLNAGAANEKLFF.

The DNA for the CDR3 is TGTGCCAGTAGGGGACTAGCGGGAGACTCCTACAATGAGCAGTTCTTC. As protein: CASRGLAGDSYNEQFF. The chain joins TRBV19 to TRBJ2-1; 14 bases are a match to TRBD2. Germline values: CDR1 LNHDA, CDR2 SQIVND (reference sequence). CDR3 size: 16 residues. With 6 bases clipped from V and 0 bases from J, the junction kept 1 base outside the gene matches.

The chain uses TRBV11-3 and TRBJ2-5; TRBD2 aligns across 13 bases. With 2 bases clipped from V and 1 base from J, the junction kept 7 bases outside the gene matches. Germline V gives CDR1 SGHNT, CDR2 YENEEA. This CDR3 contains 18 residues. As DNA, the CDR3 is TGTGCCAGCAGCTTATGGACTAGCGGGAGCTGGGCCCAAGAGACCCAGTACTTC. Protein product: CASSLWTSGSWAQETQYF.

CDR3 loop: CASSLPSGGAGSEQFF. In DNA, the CDR3 is TGTGCCAGCAGCTTACCAAGCGGGGGGGCCGGGAGTGAGCAGTTCTTC. The genes are TRBV7-9 and TRBJ2-1; 10 bases are shared with TRBD2. CDR1 and CDR2 from the germline V gene are SEHNR and FQNEAQ (reference sequence). J was trimmed by 9 bases and V by 2 bases; bases with no gene match: 10. CDR3 length: 16 residues.

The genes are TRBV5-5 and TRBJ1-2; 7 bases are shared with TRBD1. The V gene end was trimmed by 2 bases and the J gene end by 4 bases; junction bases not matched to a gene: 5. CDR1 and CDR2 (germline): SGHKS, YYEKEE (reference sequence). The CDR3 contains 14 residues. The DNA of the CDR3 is TGTGCCAGCAGCTTCCAACAGGGGACCTATGGCTACACCTTC. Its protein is CASSFQQGTYGYTF.

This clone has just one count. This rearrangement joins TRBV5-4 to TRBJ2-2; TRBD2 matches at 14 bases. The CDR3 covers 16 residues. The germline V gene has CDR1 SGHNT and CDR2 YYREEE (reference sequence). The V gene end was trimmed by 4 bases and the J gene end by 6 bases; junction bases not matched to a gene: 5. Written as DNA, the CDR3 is TGTGCCAGCAGCGGTCGACTAGCGGGAGGGCCCGGGGAGCTGTTTTTT. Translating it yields CASSGRLAGGPGELFF.

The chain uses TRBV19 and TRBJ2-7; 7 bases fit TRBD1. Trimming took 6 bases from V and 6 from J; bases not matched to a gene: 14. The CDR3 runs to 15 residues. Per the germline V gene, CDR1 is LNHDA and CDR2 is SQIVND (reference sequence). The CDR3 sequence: CASRRPGTVGSEQYF. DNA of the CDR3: TGTGCCAGTAGACGGCCCGGGACAGTAGGATCCGAGCAGTACTTC. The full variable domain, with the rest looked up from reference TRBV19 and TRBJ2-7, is DGGITQSPKYLFRKEGQNVTLSCEQNLNHDAMYWYRQDPGQGLRLIYYSQIVNDFQKGDIAEGYSVSREKKESFPLTVTSAQKNPTAFYLCASRRPGTVGSEQYFGPGTRLTVT.

CDR3: CASSPGQGYWAEQFF. The CDR3 DNA is TGTGCCAGCAGTCCCGGGCAGGGCTATTGGGCGGAGCAGTTCTTC. The rearrangement joins TRBV27 to TRBJ2-1; D is possibly TRBD1 (5 bases). V was shortened by 5 bases and J by 10 bases, with 21 bases between the two germline ends. The CDR3 totals 15 residues. Germline lookup yields CDR1 MNHEY and CDR2 SMNVEV (reference sequence).

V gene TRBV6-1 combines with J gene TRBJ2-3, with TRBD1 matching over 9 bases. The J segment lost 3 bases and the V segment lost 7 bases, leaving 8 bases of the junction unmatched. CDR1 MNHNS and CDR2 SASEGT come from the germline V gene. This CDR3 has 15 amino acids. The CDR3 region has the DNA TGTGCCAGCATTATGAACAGGGGGCGGACAGATACGCAGTATTTT. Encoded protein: CASIMNRGRTDTQYF.

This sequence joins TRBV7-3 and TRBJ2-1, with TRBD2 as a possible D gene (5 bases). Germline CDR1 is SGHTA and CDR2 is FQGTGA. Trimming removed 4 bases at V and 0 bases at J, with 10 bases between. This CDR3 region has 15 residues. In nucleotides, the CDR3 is TGTGCCAGCAGCTCGGACGGAGGCTCCTACAATGAGCAGTTCTTC. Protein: CASSSDGGSYNEQFF.

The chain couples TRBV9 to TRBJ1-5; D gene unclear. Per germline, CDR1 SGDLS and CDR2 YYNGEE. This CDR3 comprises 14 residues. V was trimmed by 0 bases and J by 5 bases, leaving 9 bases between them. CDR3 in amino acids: CASSVGGKDQPQHF. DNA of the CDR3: TGTGCCAGCAGCGTAGGAGGGAAGGATCAGCCCCAGCATTTT.